The rows below give T cell receptor beta chains drawn from one sample of a study of technical replicates of blood from a few donors. Clones were sequenced by immunoSEQ multiplex PCR, and TCRdb holds only the in-frame ones, with some missing. The repertoire holds 75,000 to 95,000 clones, with less than 95% as singletons. The material sequenced was T cells isolated from PBMCs. The receptors originated from a human donor in good health. CDR3s include the opening cysteine and the closing phenylalanine or tryptophan. The D gene is left open where the match is weak.

cdr3_nt | cdr3_aa | j_call | v_call | d_call
TGCAGCGTTGAAGTAAGGACTAGCGGGAACTTCGCCTACAATGAGCAGTTCTTC | CSVEVRTSGNFAYNEQFF | TRBJ2-1 | TRBV29-1 | TRBD2
TGTGCCAGCAGCCCACAGGGGGTGAACACTGAAGCTTTCTTT | CASSPQGVNTEAFF | TRBJ1-1 | TRBV7-2 | TRBD1
TGTGCCAGCAGCTTAGAGAGAAACACTGAAGCTTTCTTT | CASSLERNTEAFF | TRBJ1-1 | TRBV7-9 | NA
TGTGCCAGCAGCGTATATAGCGGGGGCACTGAAGCTTTCTTT | CASSVYSGGTEAFF | TRBJ1-1 | TRBV7-6 | NA
TGTGCCAGCAGCACCTCGACGGGCTCTGGAAACACCATATATTTT | CASSTSTGSGNTIYF | TRBJ1-3 | TRBV6-5 | NA
TGTGCCAGCAGCTTAAGGGGACAGGGGGCTTTCAATGAGCAGTTCTTC | CASSLRGQGAFNEQFF | TRBJ2-1 | TRBV7-3 | TRBD1
TGTGCCAGCAGCTTGGCGGGGATCTACGAGCAGTACTTC | CASSLAGIYEQYF | TRBJ2-7 | TRBV5-6 | NA
TGTGCCAGCAGTGAACAGGGACTACCGACAGATACGCAGTATTTT | CASSEQGLPTDTQYF | TRBJ2-3 | TRBV2 | TRBD2
TGTGCCAGCAGCATACTTAACTACGAGCAGTACTTC | CASSILNYEQYF | TRBJ2-7 | TRBV28 | NA
TGTGCCAGCTTTGGACGGACACATCGCTCTTGGTTCGGCTACACCTTC | CASFGRTHRSWFGYTF | TRBJ1-2 | TRBV5-8 | NA
TGCGCCAGCAGCGTAGACAGCAACCCCTACGAGCAGTACTTC | CASSVDSNPYEQYF | TRBJ2-7 | TRBV10-2 | NA
TGTGCCAGCAGCCTCGACAGGGTTGAAGCTGAAGCTTTCTTT | CASSLDRVEAEAFF | TRBJ1-1 | TRBV9 | TRBD1